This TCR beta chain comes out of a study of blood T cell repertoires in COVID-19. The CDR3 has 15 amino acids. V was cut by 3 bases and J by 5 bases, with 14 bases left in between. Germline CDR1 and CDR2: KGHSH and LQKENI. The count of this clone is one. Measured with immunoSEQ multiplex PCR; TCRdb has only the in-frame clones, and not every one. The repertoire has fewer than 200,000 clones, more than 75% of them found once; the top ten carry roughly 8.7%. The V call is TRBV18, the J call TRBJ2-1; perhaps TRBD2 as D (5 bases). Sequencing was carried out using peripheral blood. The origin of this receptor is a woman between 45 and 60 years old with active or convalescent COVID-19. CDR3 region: CASSPGIARDNEQFF. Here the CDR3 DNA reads TGTGCCAGCTCACCGGGGATAGCGAGGGACAATGAGCAGTTCTTC.